Listed below are T cell receptor beta chains from one sample, sequenced in a study of blood T cell repertoires in COVID-19. TCRdb keeps only in-frame clones here, not all; method: immunoSEQ multiplex PCR. The data contain roughly 300,000 clones, approximately 88% of them singletons. Sequencing input: peripheral blood. These receptors all stem from a human donor with COVID-19, enrolled during active disease. The donor label of this sample is uncertain. Both conserved end residues are part of each CDR3. D genes are given only for firm matches.

V gene: TRBV19
J gene: TRBJ2-1
D gene: -
CDR3 protein: CASSIGGMGTYNEQFF
CDR3 DNA: TGTGCCAGTAGTATAGGTGGAATGGGGACATACAATGAGCAGTTCTTC

V gene: TRBV5-1
J gene: TRBJ1-5
D gene: -
CDR3 protein: CASSVGLSNQPQHF
CDR3 DNA: TGCGCCAGCAGCGTGGGACTTAGCAATCAGCCCCAGCATTTT

V gene: TRBV3-1/TRBV3-2
J gene: TRBJ1-4
D gene: -
CDR3 protein: CASSQDYTRTATNEKLFF
CDR3 DNA: TGTGCCAGCAGCCAAGACTACACCCGCACAGCAACTAATGAAAAACTGTTTTTT

V gene: TRBV28
J gene: TRBJ2-7
D gene: TRBD1
CDR3 protein: CASTPGTGGLEQYF
CDR3 DNA: TGTGCCAGCACCCCCGGGACAGGGGGCCTCGAGCAGTACTTC

V gene: TRBV3-1/TRBV3-2
J gene: TRBJ2-7
D gene: TRBD2
CDR3 protein: CASSLSLARVTYEQYF
CDR3 DNA: TGTGCCAGCAGCCTTTCACTAGCGCGAGTAACCTACGAGCAGTACTTC

V gene: TRBV9
J gene: TRBJ2-7
D gene: -
CDR3 protein: CASSVAWGRPNEQYF
CDR3 DNA: TGTGCCAGCAGCGTGGCGTGGGGGCGACCTAACGAGCAGTACTTC

V gene: TRBV6-5
J gene: TRBJ2-7
D gene: TRBD2
CDR3 protein: CASSSRLAGGIYEQYF
CDR3 DNA: TGTGCCAGCAGTTCCCGACTAGCGGGAGGGATTTACGAGCAGTACTTC

V gene: TRBV6-2/TRBV6-3
J gene: TRBJ2-7
D gene: TRBD2
CDR3 protein: CASSHRGPAGGEQYF
CDR3 DNA: TGTGCCAGCAGTCACAGAGGACCTGCGGGGGGCGAGCAGTACTTC

V gene: TRBV29-1
J gene: TRBJ1-1
D gene: -
CDR3 protein: CSVEGAPGTEAFF
CDR3 DNA: TGCAGCGTTGAGGGGGCCCCTGGGACTGAAGCTTTCTTT

V gene: TRBV6-2/TRBV6-3
J gene: TRBJ2-2
D gene: -
CDR3 protein: CASSRGTGELFF
CDR3 DNA: TGTGCCAGCAGTAGGGGCACCGGGGAGCTGTTTTTT

V gene: TRBV5-6
J gene: TRBJ2-6
D gene: -
CDR3 protein: CASSPRPRGPISGANVLTF
CDR3 DNA: TGTGCCAGCAGCCCAAGACCCAGGGGCCCGATTTCTGGGGCCAACGTCCTGACTTTC

V gene: TRBV11-2
J gene: TRBJ1-1
D gene: -
CDR3 protein: CASSLDTRGGGTEAFF
CDR3 DNA: TGTGCCAGCAGCTTAGATACGAGGGGCGGGGGCACTGAAGCTTTCTTT

V gene: TRBV9
J gene: TRBJ2-7
D gene: -
CDR3 protein: CASSVDTQRGEQYF
CDR3 DNA: TGTGCCAGCAGCGTAGACACCCAACGGGGCGAGCAGTACTTC

V gene: TRBV28
J gene: TRBJ2-6
D gene: TRBD1
CDR3 protein: CASSSGTGNSGANVLTF
CDR3 DNA: TGTGCCAGCAGTAGCGGGACAGGGAACTCTGGGGCCAACGTCCTGACTTTC

V gene: TRBV6-1
J gene: TRBJ1-6
D gene: -
CDR3 protein: CASSDPGINSPLHF
CDR3 DNA: TGTGCCAGCAGTGACCCAGGGATCAATTCACCCCTCCACTTT

V gene: TRBV25-1
J gene: TRBJ1-6
D gene: TRBD1
CDR3 protein: CASSGSGTGYYSPLHF
CDR3 DNA: TGTGCCAGCAGTGGATCCGGGACAGGCTATTATTCACCCCTCCACTTT